This TCR beta chain was identified in a study of PD-1 blockade in classical Hodgkin lymphoma. Each and every patient relapsed after autologous stem cell transplantation, and patients got differing brentuximab vedotin exposure. Produced via immunoSEQ multiplex PCR; TCRdb's table is partial and in-frame only. Found here are about 50,000 clones, approximately 70% of them singletons; the top ten hold around 15%. The source is a human donor with classical Hodgkin lymphoma. Sequenced here: peripheral blood mononuclear cells (PBMCs), sampled before the second cycle of nivolumab.

CDR3: CASVPGQGGHEQFF. CDR3 in DNA: TGTGCCAGCGTTCCCGGACAGGGGGGCCATGAGCAGTTCTTC. V usage is TRBV7-2 and J usage is TRBJ2-1; 10 bases line up with TRBD1. Germline-derived CDR1 and CDR2 are SGHTA and FQGNSA. CDR3 length: 14 amino acids. The V segment lost 8 bases and the J segment 8 bases; nucleotides outside the gene matches: 9.